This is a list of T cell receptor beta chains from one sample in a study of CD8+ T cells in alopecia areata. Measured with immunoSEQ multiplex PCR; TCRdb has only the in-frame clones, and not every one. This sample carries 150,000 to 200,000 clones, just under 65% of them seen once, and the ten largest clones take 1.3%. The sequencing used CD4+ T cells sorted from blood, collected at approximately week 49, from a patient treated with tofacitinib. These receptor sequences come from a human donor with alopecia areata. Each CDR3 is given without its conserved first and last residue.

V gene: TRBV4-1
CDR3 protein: ASSQESTKAEAF

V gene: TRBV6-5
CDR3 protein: ASSYDSPVQETQY

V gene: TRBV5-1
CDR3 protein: ASSLQLNPYEQY

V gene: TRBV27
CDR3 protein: ASSLWEGIGTQY

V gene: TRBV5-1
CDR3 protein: ASSSSRTGRHEAF

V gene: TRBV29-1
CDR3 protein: SVVLAGGHTDTQY

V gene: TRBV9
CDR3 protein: ASSPQGTGGHTPYGYT

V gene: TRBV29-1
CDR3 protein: SSRTGLNTEAF

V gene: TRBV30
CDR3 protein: AWTSQDRVTEAF

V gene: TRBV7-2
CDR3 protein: ASSLGGTRTEAF

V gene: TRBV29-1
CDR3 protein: SVDKGYGDYGYT

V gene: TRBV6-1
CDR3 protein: ASSHRGVLNTEAF

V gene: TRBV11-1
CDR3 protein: ASSLADTTDTQY

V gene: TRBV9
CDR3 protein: ASSVGGATNEKLF

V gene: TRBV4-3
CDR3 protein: ASSQHTTGANVLT

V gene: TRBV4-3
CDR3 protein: ASSQGIGLEKLF

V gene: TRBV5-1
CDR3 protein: ASSFSYEQY

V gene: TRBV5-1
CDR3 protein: ASSLIYEQY

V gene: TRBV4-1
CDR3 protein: ASSQDLRAAGYT

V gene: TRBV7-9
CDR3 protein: ASSPPNRGANVLT

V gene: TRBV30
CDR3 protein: AWKGQMNTEAF

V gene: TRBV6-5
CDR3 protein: ASSSRGNEQF

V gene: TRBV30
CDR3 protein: AWSANRVGEAF

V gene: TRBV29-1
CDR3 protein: SVAHPGAAVTDTQY

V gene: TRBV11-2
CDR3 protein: ASRDSNEQY

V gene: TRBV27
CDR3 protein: ASSFGGSREQY

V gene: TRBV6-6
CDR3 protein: ASGTLQETQY

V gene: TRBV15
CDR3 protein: ATSRGMRGPTETQY

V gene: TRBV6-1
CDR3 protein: ASSEGSQVGAQY

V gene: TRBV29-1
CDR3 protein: SVDGQGAGGELF

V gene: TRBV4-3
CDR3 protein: ASSLGGGALNEKLF